Shown below are 5 T cell receptor beta chains from a single sample sequenced in a study of T cell responses to AZD1222 COVID-19 vaccine. Sequencing was performed with immunoSEQ multiplex PCR; in TCRdb, only in-frame clones are kept and a portion is missing. The table has about 140,000 clones, about 92% seen once. The source was peripheral blood, collected after recovery from COVID-19. These TCRs come from an adult who had recovered from COVID-19.

The J gene is TRBJ1-6, the V gene TRBV5-1; the D gene is possibly TRBD1 (6 bases). V was pared by 5 bases and J by 7 bases, with 16 bases between. Germline-derived CDR1 and CDR2 are SGHRS and YFSETQ. The CDR3 runs to 15 residues. CDR3 sequence: CASSPQTGGNSPLHF. As DNA, the CDR3 is TGCGCCAGCAGTCCCCAGACAGGTGGGAATTCACCCCTCCACTTT.

The chain links TRBV7-9 to TRBJ2-2; D is perhaps TRBD2 (6 bases). The germline CDR1 and CDR2 sequences are SEHNR and FQNEAQ (reference sequence). The CDR3 sequence is 16 residues long. Trimming shortened V by 2 bases and J by 0 bases, and 10 bases separated the two germline ends. The chain's CDR3 is CASSLMGGANTGELFF. The DNA of the CDR3 is TGTGCCAGCAGCTTAATGGGCGGGGCGAACACCGGGGAGCTGTTTTTT.

The V call is TRBV7-9, the J call TRBJ1-6; D ambiguous. Germline CDR1 is SEHNR and CDR2 is FQNEAQ (reference sequence). The CDR3 consists of 15 residues. V was trimmed by 7 bases and J by 6 bases, leaving 16 bases between them. The CDR3 region has the DNA TGTGCCAGCATCCCCGACCCGGCGGGTAATTCACCCCTCCACTTT. Its translation: CASIPDPAGNSPLHF.

The genes are TRBV28 and TRBJ2-7, with TRBD1 matching 7 bases. CDR3 length: 14 amino acids. V was pared by 5 bases and J by 7 bases, with 11 bases of the junction left unmatched. The germline V gene has CDR1 MDHEN and CDR2 SYDVKM. The CDR3 coding sequence is TGTGCCAGCAGTGGGACAGCCGATTTGTATGAGCAGTACTTC. Its protein is CASSGTADLYEQYF.

The chain links TRBV3-1 (or the pseudogene TRBV3-2) to TRBJ1-1; D not certain. CDR1 and CDR2 from the germline V gene are LGHDT and YNNKEL (reference sequence). V was pared by 4 bases and J by 1 base, with 7 bases between. The CDR3 runs to 13 residues. Here the CDR3 reads CASSPRRNTEAFF. In DNA, the CDR3 is TGTGCCAGCAGCCCCAGGCGGAACACTGAAGCTTTCTTT.